This entry lists 25 T cell receptor beta chains sequenced from one sample in a study of T cell changes during pregnancy in multiple sclerosis. TCRdb keeps only in-frame clones here, not all; method: immunoSEQ multiplex PCR. This sample has 55,000 to 75,000 clones; roughly 89% occur once, and the top ten carry 1% to 1.5%. The sequences come from peripheral blood, collected after pregnancy. These receptors were collected from a female donor in good health, enrolled as a control in a pregnancy study.

The chain employs TRBV6-5 and TRBJ1-2, with D unresolved. Germline-derived CDR1 and CDR2 are MNHEY and SVGAGI. The V and J ends lost 6 bases and 3 bases respectively, with 17 bases between them. The CDR3 totals 15 residues. CDR3 residues: CASSLKDYPYYGYTF. CDR3 nucleotides: TGTGCCAGCAGCCTCAAGGACTACCCATACTATGGCTACACCTTC.

J is TRBJ1-2 and V is TRBV2; D is uncertain. The V end was cut by 0 bases, the J end by 8 bases, with 13 bases between. This CDR3 is 14 amino acids long. CDR1 and CDR2 from the germline V gene are SNHLY and FYNNEI. The CDR3 nucleotides read TGTGCCAGCAGTGAAGCCCGCGCGCGGGGAGGCTACACCTTC. Protein: CASSEARARGGYTF.

A remark on this clone: It may be a read error: a sequence one base away is much more abundant. This chain uses TRBV2 with TRBJ2-7; 8 nucleotides match TRBD2. Germline-derived CDR1 and CDR2 are SNHLY and FYNNEI. The CDR3 is made up of 14 amino acids. The ends lost 3 bases at V and 0 bases at J; junction bases unmatched: 1. The CDR3, as DNA: TGTGCCAGCAGTGATCGGGGGGGCTCCTACGAGCAGTACTTC. It is translated as CASSDRGGSYEQYF.

The rearrangement joins TRBV6-1 to TRBJ1-6; 7 bases agree with TRBD1. V trimming: 4 bases; J trimming: 7 bases; junction bases outside the gene matches: 4. CDR1 and CDR2 from the germline V gene are MNHNS and SASEGT. The CDR3 has 14 amino acids. CDR3 residues: CASSADRENSPLHF. As DNA, the CDR3 is TGTGCCAGCAGTGCAGACAGGGAGAATTCACCCCTCCACTTT.

The chain links TRBV28 to TRBJ1-2; D is unclear. CDR3 length: 16 residues. Germline lookup yields CDR1 MDHEN and CDR2 SYDVKM. Trimming shortened V by 1 base and J by 0 bases, and 12 bases separated the two germline ends. The DNA of the CDR3 is TGTGCCAGCAGTTTATCGGGAACACCTGCTAACTATGGCTACACCTTC. Translated: CASSLSGTPANYGYTF.

The rearrangement uses TRBV2 and TRBJ2-7, with a possible D match to TRBD1 (6 bases). The V and J ends lost 7 bases and 0 bases respectively, with 13 bases between them. The CDR3 runs to 14 residues. The germline CDR1 and CDR2 sequences are SNHLY and FYNNEI. The CDR3 region is CASKVRGPSYEQYF. Here the CDR3 DNA reads TGTGCCAGCAAGGTCAGGGGACCCTCCTACGAGCAGTACTTC.

V and J are TRBV9 and TRBJ2-3; 7 nucleotides align to TRBD1. V was pared by 0 bases and J by 1 base, with 2 bases of the junction left unmatched. CDR1 and CDR2 (germline): SGDLS, YYNGEE. The CDR3 length is 15 residues. This CDR3 reads CASSVGGTGTDTQYF. CDR3 nucleotides: TGTGCCAGCAGCGTAGGGGGGACAGGCACAGATACGCAGTATTTT.

The table lists this clone with a few counts. The chain is built from TRBV5-5 and TRBJ2-1; TRBD2 matches 9 bases. The CDR3 is made up of 15 amino acids. J gave up 6 bases and V 3 bases, and 7 bases lay outside the gene matches. The germline gives CDR1 SGHKS, CDR2 YYEKEE (reference sequence). The chain's CDR3 is CASSYGQLAGNEQFF. The CDR3, as DNA: TGTGCCAGCAGCTACGGGCAACTAGCGGGCAATGAGCAGTTCTTC.

The genes are TRBV19 and TRBJ1-4, with D perhaps TRBD1 (5 bases). Per the germline V gene, CDR1 is LNHDA and CDR2 is SQIVND (reference sequence). This CDR3 comprises 16 residues. V was trimmed by 3 bases and J by 0 bases, leaving 11 bases between them. The CDR3 is CASSIVPGSTNEKLFF. The CDR3 DNA sequence: TGTGCCAGTAGTATTGTTCCAGGGTCAACTAATGAAAAACTGTTTTTT. The full variable domain, with the rest looked up from reference TRBV19 and TRBJ1-4, is DGGITQSPKYLFRKEGQNVTLSCEQNLNHDAMYWYRQDPGQGLRLIYYSQIVNDFQKGDIAEGYSVSREKKESFPLTVTSAQKNPTAFYLCASSIVPGSTNEKLFFGSGTQLSVL.

The rearrangement links TRBV5-1 to TRBJ1-1, with TRBD1 identical over 11 bases. The CDR3 is made up of 15 amino acids. J gave up 3 bases and V 0 bases, and 1 base lay outside the gene matches. Germline V gene lookup returns CDR1 SGHRS and CDR2 YFSETQ. Here the CDR3 reads CASSLGDRGYTEAFF. The CDR3 region has the DNA TGCGCCAGCAGCTTGGGGGACAGGGGGTACACTGAAGCTTTCTTT. The full variable domain, its missing parts supplied by reference TRBV5-1 and TRBJ1-1, is KAGVTQTPRYLIKTRGQQVTLSCSPISGHRSVSWYQQTPGQGLQFLFEYFSETQRNKGNFPGRFSGRQFSNSRSEMNVSTLELGDSALYLCASSLGDRGYTEAFFGQGTRLTVV.

The chain has TRBV15 and TRBJ1-4; D is perhaps TRBD1 (5 bases). This CDR3 is 17 amino acids long. Per germline, CDR1 LNHNV and CDR2 YYDKDF (reference sequence). The V end was cut by 0 bases, the J end by 5 bases, with 16 bases between. Written as DNA, the CDR3 is TGTGCCACCAGCAGAGATAACCTTCAGGGACTCAATGAAAAACTGTTTTTT. Translating gives CATSRDNLQGLNEKLFF.

This clone turned up a few times. V is TRBV25-1 and J is TRBJ2-7; 7 bases are a match to TRBD2. The V gene's germline CDR1 is MGHDK and CDR2 SYGVNS. The V and J ends lost 6 bases and 6 bases, in that order; junction bases with no gene match: 11. CDR3 size: 14 residues. CDR3 nucleotide sequence: TGTGCCAGCAGAGATCAGGGAGGGTTCGGCGAGCAGTACTTC. It encodes CASRDQGGFGEQYF.

The chain's CDR3 is CASTFISDYGYTF. The CDR3 bases are TGTGCCAGTACGTTTATATCAGACTATGGCTACACCTTC. This chain joins TRBV19 and TRBJ1-2, with D uncertain. CDR1 and CDR2 (germline): LNHDA, SQIVND (reference sequence). CDR3 length: 13 residues. Trimming cost V 7 bases and J 3 bases, with 12 bases left between them.

This chain links TRBV7-2 with TRBJ1-2, with 11 bases identical to TRBD1. Germline V gives CDR1 SGHTA, CDR2 FQGNSA. V was pared by 4 bases and J by 5 bases, with 6 bases of the junction left unmatched. The CDR3 extends over 15 amino acids. The CDR3 is CASSSGTGGEYGYTF. DNA for the CDR3: TGTGCCAGCAGCTCCGGGACAGGGGGGGAATATGGCTACACCTTC.

The chain is built from TRBV5-1 and TRBJ2-5; 7 bases are a match to TRBD2. CDR3 length: 16 residues. The V and J ends lost 0 bases and 5 bases, in that order; junction bases with no gene match: 10. Looked up from germline, CDR1 is SGHRS and CDR2 is YFSETQ. In DNA, the CDR3 is TGCGCCAGCAGCTTGGGGGTGGGGGGGACCAAGGAGACCCAGTACTTC. Translated: CASSLGVGGTKETQYF.

The chain employs TRBV10-3 and TRBJ1-2, with D possibly TRBD1 on 5 matching bases. Germline loops: CDR1 ENHRY, CDR2 SYGVKD. V lost 2 bases to trimming and J lost 8 bases, with 15 bases between them. This CDR3 comprises 14 residues. In DNA form, the CDR3 reads TGTGCCATCAGTGAGAGTGCCAGGGAAGGGGGCTACACCTTC. Translating it yields CAISESAREGGYTF.

The chain recombines TRBV5-1 with TRBJ2-5; a possible D gene is TRBD1 (6 bases). V lost 0 bases, J lost 1 base, and 13 bases lay in between. Germline CDR1 and CDR2: SGHRS and YFSETQ. This CDR3 spans 16 amino acids. The CDR3 loop reads CASSLALGHPQETQYF. In DNA form, the CDR3 reads TGCGCCAGCAGCTTGGCGTTGGGACACCCCCAAGAGACCCAGTACTTC.

The J gene is TRBJ1-1, the V gene TRBV6-1; D is unclear. The germline V gene encodes CDR1 MNHNS and CDR2 SASEGT. CDR3 length: 16 amino acids. Trimming took off 2 bases at V and 5 bases at J, with 18 bases between the two ends. DNA of the CDR3: TGTGCCAGCAGTGAAAACCCGTTCGGGTTATATACTGAAGCTTTCTTT. Its translation is CASSENPFGLYTEAFF.

DNA for the CDR3: TGTGCCAGCAGCCCAGATAGCTGGCGGACAGGAGCTAATGAAAAACTGTTTTTT. Protein sequence: CASSPDSWRTGANEKLFF. V usage is TRBV9 and J usage is TRBJ1-4; 7 bases are a match to TRBD1. Germline CDR1 reads SGDLS; CDR2 reads YYNGEE. CDR3 size: 18 residues. The J segment lost 3 bases and the V segment lost 4 bases, leaving 15 bases of the junction unmatched.

This chain joins TRBV14 and TRBJ1-2; weak D call: TRBD1 (6 bases). Between the trimmed V and J ends, which lost 0 bases and 7 bases, there was a span of 12 bases. CDR3 length: 14 residues. The germline V gene encodes CDR1 SGHDN and CDR2 FVKESK. CDR3 sequence (DNA): TGTGCCAGCAGCCAAGACTGGGGGGGCGGTGGCTACACCTTC. Its translation: CASSQDWGGGGYTF. The full variable domain, rest sourced from reference TRBV14 and TRBJ1-2, is EAGVTQFPSHSVIEKGQTVTLRCDPISGHDNLYWYRRVMGKEIKFLLHFVKESKQDESGMPNNRFLAERTGGTYSTLKVQPAELEDSGVYFCASSQDWGGGGYTFGSGTRLTVV.

The rearrangement joins TRBV5-5 to TRBJ1-4, with D possibly TRBD1 on 6 matching bases. Deletions cut 0 bases from V and 6 bases from J, with 9 bases between. This CDR3 comprises 14 residues. Germline V CDR1 and CDR2: SGHKS, YYEKEE (reference sequence). The CDR3 sequence is CASSLDRVDEKLFF. CDR3 in DNA: TGTGCCAGCAGCTTGGACAGGGTGGATGAAAAACTGTTTTTT.

CDR3 sequence reads: CASSPMGQGSSPLHF. DNA of the CDR3: TGTGCCAGCTCACCGATGGGACAGGGAAGTTCACCCCTCCACTTT. The chain carries TRBV18 and TRBJ1-6; 9 bases align to TRBD1. V gave up 3 bases and J gave up 9 bases; unmatched junction bases: 6. In germline, CDR1 is KGHSH, CDR2 LQKENI. The CDR3 is 15 amino acids. The full variable domain, with the rest looked up from reference TRBV18 and TRBJ1-6, is NAGVMQNPRHLVRRRGQEARLRCSPMKGHSHVYWYRQLPEEGLKFMVYLQKENIIDESGMPKERFSAEFPKEGPSILRIQQVVRGDSAAYFCASSPMGQGSSPLHFGNGTRLTVT.

The chain couples TRBV7-2 to TRBJ2-1; a possible D gene is TRBD2 (5 bases). Trimming stripped 2 bases from V and 8 bases from J, with 13 bases between. The length of the CDR3 is 14 residues. Germline V lookup: CDR1 SGHTA, CDR2 FQGNSA. The chain's CDR3 is CASSLLGGPDEQFF. DNA of the CDR3: TGTGCCAGCAGCTTATTAGGCGGGCCCGATGAGCAGTTCTTC.

The V call is TRBV5-5, the J call TRBJ2-7; 8 bases line up with TRBD2. This CDR3 is 19 amino acids long. Trimming took 3 bases from V and 6 from J; bases not matched to a gene: 23. Germline V gives CDR1 SGHKS, CDR2 YYEKEE (reference sequence). Here the CDR3 reads CASSSPWVGLGGRGGEQYF. DNA of the CDR3: TGTGCCAGCAGCTCCCCTTGGGTGGGACTAGGGGGGCGAGGAGGCGAGCAGTACTTC.

The CDR3 loop reads CASSHMNTEAFF. In nucleotides, the CDR3 is TGCGCCAGCAGCCATATGAACACTGAAGCTTTCTTT. The V and J genes are TRBV4-1 and TRBJ1-1; D unclear. Germline CDR1 MGHRA, CDR2 YSYEKL. V lost 3 bases and J 0 bases, leaving 2 bases between the germline ends. The CDR3 spans 12 residues.